This record covers a single TCR beta chain. What it binds is unknown. The data were obtained in a study of T-cell reconstitution after alpha-beta-depleted transplantation in children. CDR1 is ENHRY and CDR2 is SYGVKD in the germline V gene. The CDR3 consists of 19 residues. J gave up 8 bases and V 5 bases, and 23 bases lay outside the gene matches. Unique molecular identifiers tagged the TCRbeta library. In TCRdb, the PCR reads were re-called with MiXCR into one record per CDR3 protein. Of approximately 490,000 distinct CDR3 sequences in the sample, about 10% are singletons; the top ten hold just over 2%. Study-wide results and caveats: Alpha-beta T cells present about two months after transplant were reported to originate from several hundred expanded graft clones.

The chain combines TRBV10-3 with TRBJ1-4; 7 bases fit TRBD1. The specimen comprised PBMCs, sampled before TCRalphabeta/CD19-depleted stem cell transplant. The TCR comes from a child aged 2 to 10 with inherited bone marrow failure, due to receive a stem cell transplant. As DNA, the CDR3 is TGTGCCATCAGTTCCACCGGGACAGACCTAAGGTGGGTCTCGGAAAAACTGTTTTTT. As protein: CAISSTGTDLRWVSEKLFF.